Listed here are 6 T cell receptor beta chains from one sample, sequenced in a study of blood T cell repertoires in COVID-19. Clones were read by immunoSEQ multiplex PCR, and TCRdb kept only the in-frame ones, dropping some. Of just over 65,000 clones listed, about nine tenths are singletons. Sequencing was performed on peripheral blood. The receptors come from a man under 40 with acute or convalescent COVID-19.

This chain uses TRBV27 with TRBJ2-2, with TRBD2 matching over 8 bases. Germline-derived CDR1 and CDR2 are MNHEY and SMNVEV (reference sequence). The CDR3 spans 17 residues. The V segment lost 3 bases and the J segment 2 bases; nucleotides outside the gene matches: 8. The CDR3 is CASSLRLARQNTGELFF. The CDR3, as DNA: TGTGCCAGCAGTTTGAGACTAGCGCGACAAAACACCGGGGAGCTGTTTTTT.

This chain uses TRBV2 with TRBJ1-4; TRBD1 matches at 7 bases. Per the germline V gene, CDR1 is SNHLY and CDR2 is FYNNEI. Trimming took 5 bases from V and 10 from J; bases not matched to a gene: 7. This CDR3 is built from 13 residues. The CDR3 DNA is TGTGCCAGCAGTTATGGACAGGATGGAAAACTGTTTTTT. Amino acid sequence: CASSYGQDGKLFF.

This chain joins TRBV4-1 and TRBJ1-4; perhaps TRBD1 as D (6 bases). The CDR3 loop spans 15 amino acids. Germline CDR1 and CDR2: MGHRA and YSYEKL. V lost 4 bases and J lost 0, with 9 bases in between. The CDR3 loop reads CASSPRGATNEKLFF. The CDR3 DNA is TGCGCCAGCAGCCCCAGGGGTGCAACTAATGAAAAACTGTTTTTT.

This chain links TRBV9 with TRBJ1-2; possible D gene TRBD1, 6 bases. The germline V gene has CDR1 SGDLS and CDR2 YYNGEE. The CDR3 is made up of 15 amino acids. V lost 5 bases and J lost 2, with 16 bases in between. The CDR3 region has the DNA TGTGCCAGCAGACCACGGGCAGGGGACAACTATGGCTACACCTTC. Its protein product is CASRPRAGDNYGYTF.

This rearrangement joins TRBV4-2 to TRBJ1-4, with D perhaps TRBD1 (5 bases). Germline CDR1 reads LGHNA; CDR2 reads YNFKEQ. With 4 bases removed from V and 2 bases from J, the gap between germline ends came to 14 bases. This CDR3 region has 16 residues. The CDR3 DNA reads TGTGCCAGCAGCCTCCGAGGCGGGGGGACTAATGAAAAACTGTTTTTT. Translation: CASSLRGGGTNEKLFF.

CDR3 sequence reads: CASSFRVGTGEVYGYTF. DNA for the CDR3: TGTGCCAGTAGTTTCCGCGTTGGGACAGGGGAGGTCTATGGCTACACCTTC. The chain recombines TRBV19 with TRBJ1-2; TRBD1 matches 10 bases. V lost 5 bases to trimming and J lost 4 bases; unmatched junction nucleotides: 13. CDR3 size: 17 residues. Germline V CDR1 and CDR2: LNHDA, SQIVND (reference sequence).